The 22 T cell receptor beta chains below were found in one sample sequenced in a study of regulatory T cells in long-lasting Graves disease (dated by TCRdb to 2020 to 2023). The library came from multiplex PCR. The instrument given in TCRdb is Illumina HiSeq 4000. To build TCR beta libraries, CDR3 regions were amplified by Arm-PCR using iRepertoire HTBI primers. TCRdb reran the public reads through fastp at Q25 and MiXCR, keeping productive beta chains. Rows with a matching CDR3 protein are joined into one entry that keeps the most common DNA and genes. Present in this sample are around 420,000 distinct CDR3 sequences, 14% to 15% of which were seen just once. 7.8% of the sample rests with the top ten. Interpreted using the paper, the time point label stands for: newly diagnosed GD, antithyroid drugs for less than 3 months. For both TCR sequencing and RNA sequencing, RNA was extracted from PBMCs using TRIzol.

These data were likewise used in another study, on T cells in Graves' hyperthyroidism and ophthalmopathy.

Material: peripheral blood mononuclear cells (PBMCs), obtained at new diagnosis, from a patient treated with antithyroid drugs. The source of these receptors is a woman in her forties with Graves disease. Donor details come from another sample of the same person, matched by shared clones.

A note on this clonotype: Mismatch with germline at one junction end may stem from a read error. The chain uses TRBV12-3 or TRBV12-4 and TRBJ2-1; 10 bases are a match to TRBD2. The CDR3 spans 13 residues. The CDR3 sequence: CAGSLETSGEQFF. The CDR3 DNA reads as TGTGCCGGCAGTTTAGAGACTAGCGGGGAGCAGTTCTTC.

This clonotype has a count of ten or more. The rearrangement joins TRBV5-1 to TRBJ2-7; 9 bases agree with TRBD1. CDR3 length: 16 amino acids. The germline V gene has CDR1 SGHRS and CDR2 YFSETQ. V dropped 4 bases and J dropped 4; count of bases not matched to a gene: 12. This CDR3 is CASSPSWTGERYEQYF. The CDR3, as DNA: TGCGCCAGCAGCCCCTCCTGGACAGGGGAGAGATACGAGCAGTACTTC.

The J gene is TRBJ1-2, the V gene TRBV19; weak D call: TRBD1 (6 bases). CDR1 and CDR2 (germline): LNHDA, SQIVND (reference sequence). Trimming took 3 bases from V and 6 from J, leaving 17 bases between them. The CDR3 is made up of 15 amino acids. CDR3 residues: CASSMSVRGKDGYTF. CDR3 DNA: TGTGCCAGTAGTATGTCCGTTAGGGGGAAGGATGGCTACACCTTC.

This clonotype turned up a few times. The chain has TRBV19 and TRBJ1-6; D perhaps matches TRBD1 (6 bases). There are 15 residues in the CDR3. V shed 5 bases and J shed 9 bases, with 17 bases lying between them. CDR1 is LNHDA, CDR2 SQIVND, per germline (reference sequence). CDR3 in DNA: TGTGCCAGTAGTCCCACGGGACAAGGACCTTCACCCCTCCACTTT. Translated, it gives CASSPTGQGPSPLHF.

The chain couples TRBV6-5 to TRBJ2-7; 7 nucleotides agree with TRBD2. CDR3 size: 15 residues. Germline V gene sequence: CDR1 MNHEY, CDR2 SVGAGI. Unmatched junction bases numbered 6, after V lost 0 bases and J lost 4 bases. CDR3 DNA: TGTGCCAGCAGTTACTCGGCGGGAGAACTATACGAGCAGTACTTC. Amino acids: CASSYSAGELYEQYF.

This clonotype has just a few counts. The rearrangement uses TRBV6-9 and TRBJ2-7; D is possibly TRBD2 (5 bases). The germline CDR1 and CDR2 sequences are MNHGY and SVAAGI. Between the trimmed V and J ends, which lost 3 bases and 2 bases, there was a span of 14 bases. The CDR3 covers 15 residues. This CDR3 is CASSYSSSAAYEQYF. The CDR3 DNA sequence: TGTGCCAGCAGTTACTCTAGCTCCGCGGCCTACGAGCAGTACTTC.

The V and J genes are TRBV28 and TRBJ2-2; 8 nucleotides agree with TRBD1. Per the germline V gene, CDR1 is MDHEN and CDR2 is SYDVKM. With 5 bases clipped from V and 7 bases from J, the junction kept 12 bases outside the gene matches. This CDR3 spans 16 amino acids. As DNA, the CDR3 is TGTGCCAGCAGTCCTATGCAGGGCAGGGGGCTCGGGGAGCTGTTTTTT. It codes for CASSPMQGRGLGELFF.

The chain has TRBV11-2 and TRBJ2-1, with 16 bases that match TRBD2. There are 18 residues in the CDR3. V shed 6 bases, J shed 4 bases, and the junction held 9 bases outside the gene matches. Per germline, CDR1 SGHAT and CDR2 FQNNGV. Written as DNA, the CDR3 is TGTGCCAGCAGTTCCGGGACTAGCGGGAGGGCCGGGTACAATGAGCAGTTCTTC. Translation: CASSSGTSGRAGYNEQFF.

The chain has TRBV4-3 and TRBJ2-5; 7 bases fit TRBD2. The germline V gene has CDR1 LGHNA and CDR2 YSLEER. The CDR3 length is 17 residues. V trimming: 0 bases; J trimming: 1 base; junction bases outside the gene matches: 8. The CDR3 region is CASSQDRWEGGQETQYF. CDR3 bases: TGCGCCAGCAGCCAAGATAGGTGGGAGGGTGGCCAAGAGACCCAGTACTTC.

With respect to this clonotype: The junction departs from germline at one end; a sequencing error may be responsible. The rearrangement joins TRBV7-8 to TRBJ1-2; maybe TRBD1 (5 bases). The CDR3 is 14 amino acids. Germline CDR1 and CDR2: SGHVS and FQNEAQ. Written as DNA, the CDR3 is TGTGCCAGCAGCCCGCAGGGACGAGACTATGGCCACACCTTC. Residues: CASSPQGRDYGHTF.

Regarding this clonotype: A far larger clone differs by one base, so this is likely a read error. The CDR3 DNA reads TGTGCCGAAAATACGGAGAGAATGAACACTGAAGCTTTCTTT. Amino acid sequence: CAENTERMNTEAFF. V and J are TRBV12-3 or TRBV12-4 and TRBJ1-1; D is uncertain. This CDR3 has 14 residues. Between the trimmed V and J ends, which lost 11 bases and 0 bases, there was a span of 16 bases.

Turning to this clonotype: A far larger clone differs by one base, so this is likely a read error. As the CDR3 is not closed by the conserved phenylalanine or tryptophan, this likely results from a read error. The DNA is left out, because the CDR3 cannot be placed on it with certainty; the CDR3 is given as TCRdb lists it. CDR3 loop: CASSPGVDTDTQYL. The chain links TRBV7-2 to TRBJ2-4; TRBD1 reflects the table's D call only, with no check against the DNA. The germline CDR1 and CDR2 sequences are SGHTA and FQGNSA. Inclusive of both ends, the CDR3 amounts to 14 amino acids.

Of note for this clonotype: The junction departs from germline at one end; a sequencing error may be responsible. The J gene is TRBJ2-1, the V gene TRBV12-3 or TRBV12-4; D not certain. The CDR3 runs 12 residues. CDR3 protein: CASTTPGSEQFF. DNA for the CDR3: TGTGCCAGCACCACCCCGGGTTCTGAGCAGTTCTTT.

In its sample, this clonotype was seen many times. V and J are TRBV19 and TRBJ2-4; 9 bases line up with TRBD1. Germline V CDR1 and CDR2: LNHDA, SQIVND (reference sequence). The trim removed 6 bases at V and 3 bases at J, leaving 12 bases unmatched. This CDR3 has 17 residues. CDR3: CASRESTGGAGKNIQYF. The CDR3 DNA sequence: TGTGCCAGTAGGGAGAGCACAGGGGGCGCTGGCAAAAACATTCAGTACTTC. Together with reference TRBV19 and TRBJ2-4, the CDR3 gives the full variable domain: DGGITQSPKYLFRKEGQNVTLSCEQNLNHDAMYWYRQDPGQGLRLIYYSQIVNDFQKGDIAEGYSVSREKKESFPLTVTSAQKNPTAFYLCASRESTGGAGKNIQYFGAGTRLSVL.

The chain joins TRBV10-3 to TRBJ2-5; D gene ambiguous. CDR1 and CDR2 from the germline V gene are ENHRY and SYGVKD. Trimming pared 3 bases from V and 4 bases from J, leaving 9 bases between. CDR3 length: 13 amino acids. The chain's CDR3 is CAISDWAAETQYF. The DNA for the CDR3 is TGTGCCATCAGTGATTGGGCGGCAGAGACCCAGTACTTC.

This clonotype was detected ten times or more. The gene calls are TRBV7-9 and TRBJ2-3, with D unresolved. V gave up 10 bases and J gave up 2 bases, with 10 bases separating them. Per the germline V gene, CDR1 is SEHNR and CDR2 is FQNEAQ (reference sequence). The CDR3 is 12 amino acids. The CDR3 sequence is CATNWDTDTQYF. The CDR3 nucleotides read TGTGCCACCAACTGGGACACAGATACGCAGTATTTT. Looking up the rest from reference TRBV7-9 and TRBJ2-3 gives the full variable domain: DTGVSQNPRHKITKRGQNVTFRCDPISEHNRLYWYRQTLGQGPEFLTYFQNEAQLEKSRLLSDRFSAERPKGSFSTLEIQRTEQGDSAMYLCATNWDTDTQYFGPGTRLTVL.

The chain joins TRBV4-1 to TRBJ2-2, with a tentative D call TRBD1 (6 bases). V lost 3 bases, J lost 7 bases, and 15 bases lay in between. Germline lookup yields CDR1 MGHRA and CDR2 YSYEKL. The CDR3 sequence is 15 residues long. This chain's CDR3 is CASSQGWGQDGELFF. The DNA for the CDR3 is TGCGCCAGCAGCCAGGGTTGGGGGCAGGACGGGGAGCTGTTTTTT.

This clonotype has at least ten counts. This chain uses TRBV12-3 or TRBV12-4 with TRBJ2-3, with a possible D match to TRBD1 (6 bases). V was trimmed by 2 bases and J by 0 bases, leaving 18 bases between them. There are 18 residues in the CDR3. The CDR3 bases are TGTGCCAGCAGTTTAATTGGGTGGGGGACACCTAGCACAGATACGCAGTATTTT. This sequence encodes CASSLIGWGTPSTDTQYF.

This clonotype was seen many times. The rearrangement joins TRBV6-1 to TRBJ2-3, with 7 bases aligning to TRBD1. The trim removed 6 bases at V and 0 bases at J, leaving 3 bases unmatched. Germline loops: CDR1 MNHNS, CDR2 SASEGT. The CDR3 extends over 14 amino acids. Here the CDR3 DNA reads TGTGCCAGCAGCTCCAGGGGGAGCACAGATACGCAGTATTTT. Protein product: CASSSRGSTDTQYF.

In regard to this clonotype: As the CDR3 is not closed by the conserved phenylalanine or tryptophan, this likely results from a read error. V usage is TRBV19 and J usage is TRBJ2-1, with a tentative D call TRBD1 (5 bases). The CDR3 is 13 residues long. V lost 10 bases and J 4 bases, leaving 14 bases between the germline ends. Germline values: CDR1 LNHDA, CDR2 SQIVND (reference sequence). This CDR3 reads CAIRQPPYNEQFL. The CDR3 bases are TGTGCCATTCGACAGCCACCATACAATGAGCAGTTCCTC.

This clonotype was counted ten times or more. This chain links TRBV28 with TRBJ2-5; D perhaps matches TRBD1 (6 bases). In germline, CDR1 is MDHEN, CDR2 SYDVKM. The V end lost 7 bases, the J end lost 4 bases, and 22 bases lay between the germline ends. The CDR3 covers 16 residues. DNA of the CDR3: TGTGCCAGCACCCCGTTCGACGGGACAAGAGGAGAGACCCAGTACTTC. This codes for CASTPFDGTRGETQYF.

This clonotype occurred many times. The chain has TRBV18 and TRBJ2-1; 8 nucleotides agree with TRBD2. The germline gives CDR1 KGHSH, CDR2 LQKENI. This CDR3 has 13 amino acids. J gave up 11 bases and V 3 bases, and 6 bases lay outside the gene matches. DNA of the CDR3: TGTGCCAGCTCACCGGCGGGGGGCCCCAAGCAGTTCTTC. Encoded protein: CASSPAGGPKQFF.